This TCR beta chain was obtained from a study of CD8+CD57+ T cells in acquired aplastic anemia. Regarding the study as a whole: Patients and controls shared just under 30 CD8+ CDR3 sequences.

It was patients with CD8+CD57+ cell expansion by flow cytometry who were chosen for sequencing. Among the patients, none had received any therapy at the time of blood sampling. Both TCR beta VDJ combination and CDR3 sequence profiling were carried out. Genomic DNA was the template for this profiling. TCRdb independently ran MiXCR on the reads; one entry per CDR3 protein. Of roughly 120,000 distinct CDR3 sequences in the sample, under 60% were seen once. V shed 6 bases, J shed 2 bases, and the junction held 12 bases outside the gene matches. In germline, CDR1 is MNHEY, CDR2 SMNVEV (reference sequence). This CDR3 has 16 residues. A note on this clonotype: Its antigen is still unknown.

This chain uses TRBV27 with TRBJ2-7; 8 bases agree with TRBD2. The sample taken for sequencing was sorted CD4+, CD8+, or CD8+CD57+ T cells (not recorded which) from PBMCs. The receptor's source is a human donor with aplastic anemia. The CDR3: CASRPRTSGMTYEQYF. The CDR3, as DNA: TGTGCCAGCAGACCCCGAACTAGCGGCATGACCTACGAGCAGTACTTC.